Below, one T cell receptor (beta chain) is given with its context. Trimming at V came to 3 bases and at J to 4 bases, leaving 11 bases not matched to a gene. This CDR3 region has 17 residues. Germline-derived CDR1 and CDR2 are LNHDA and SQIVND (reference sequence). This specimen comes from a study of control samples from healthy donors and cancer patients. Sequencing used immunoSEQ multiplex PCR; TCRdb keeps in-frame clones, though not all of them. This table has 400,000 to 450,000 clones, 90% appearing once. This TCR derives from a man aged 40-49 years with head and neck cancer. Sequences were obtained from PBMCs. This chain links TRBV19 with TRBJ2-5; 10 bases are shared with TRBD2. The CDR3, as DNA: TGTGCCAGTAGTATCCAGGGGCTAGCGGGAGACGGAGAGACCCAGTACTTC. It yields the protein CASSIQGLAGDGETQYF.